What follows are 12 T cell receptor beta chains derived from one specimen sequenced in a study of cytomegalovirus exposure and HLA in healthy donors. Primers: 60 Vbeta forward and 13 Jbeta reverse. The assay was immunoSEQ multiplex PCR, and TCRdb's table has in-frame clones only and misses some. The repertoire has some 200,000 clones, approximately 80% of them found once; the top ten carry roughly 3%. Sequencing was performed on PBMCs. Receptors originate from a woman younger than 45 in good health and CMV-seronegative.

V and J are TRBV7-8 and TRBJ2-1, with D perhaps TRBD1 (5 bases). Trimming took off 2 bases at V and 9 bases at J, with 26 bases between the two ends. This CDR3 has 18 residues. CDR1 and CDR2 from the germline V gene are SGHVS and FQNEAQ. The CDR3 region has the DNA TGTGCCAGCAGCTTATCACCCACGACTGGCGCGGCAAGGGGTGAGCAGTTCTTC. Amino acids: CASSLSPTTGAARGEQFF.

This clone was seen a single time. V usage is TRBV29-1 and J usage is TRBJ1-2, with D perhaps matching TRBD1 (5 bases). Germline V CDR1 and CDR2: SQVTM, ANQGSEA. The CDR3 covers 13 residues. V was trimmed by 5 bases and J by 2 bases, leaving 12 bases between them. CDR3 amino acids: CSVSQDLNYGYTF. Written as DNA, the CDR3 is TGCAGCGTTTCACAGGATTTGAACTATGGCTACACCTTC. The complete variable domain, with remaining parts taken from reference TRBV29-1 and TRBJ1-2, reads SAVISQKPSRDICQRGTSLTIQCQVDSQVTMMFWYRQQPGQSLTLIATANQGSEATYESGFVIDKFPISRPNLTFSTLTVSNMSPEDSSIYLCSVSQDLNYGYTFGSGTRLTVV.

The sample holds a few counts of this clone. This sequence joins TRBV5-1 and TRBJ1-2, with 7 nucleotides matching TRBD1. V lost 4 bases, J lost 8 bases, and 11 bases stayed unmatched. Per germline, CDR1 SGHRS and CDR2 YFSETQ. There are 14 residues in the CDR3. This CDR3 is CASSPQTGTGGYTF. The CDR3, as DNA: TGCGCCAGCAGCCCCCAGACAGGGACGGGAGGCTACACCTTC.

This clone was counted a single time. This rearrangement joins TRBV6-5 to TRBJ2-5; D possibly corresponds to TRBD2 (5 bases). The V end was cut by 5 bases, the J end by 8 bases, with 21 bases between. This CDR3 region has 15 residues. Germline lookup yields CDR1 MNHEY and CDR2 SVGAGI. CDR3 loop: CASSSQPDGGRTQYF. The CDR3 region has the DNA TGTGCCAGCAGTAGCCAACCGGACGGAGGACGAACCCAGTACTTC.

V is TRBV4-1 and J is TRBJ1-4; D might be TRBD1 (5 bases). The CDR3 covers 15 residues. V shed 1 base and J shed 8 bases, with 14 bases lying between them. Germline V CDR1 and CDR2: MGHRA, YSYEKL. The CDR3: CASSQVGPGGEKLFF. The CDR3 DNA reads as TGCGCCAGCAGCCAAGTTGGGCCGGGGGGGGAAAAACTGTTTTTT.

This clone was seen a few times. This chain joins TRBV6-1 and TRBJ2-7, with TRBD2 identical over 7 bases. The junction had 6 bases not matched to a gene; V was cut back by 4 bases and J by 3 bases. Per the germline V gene, CDR1 is MNHNS and CDR2 is SASEGT. The CDR3 totals 14 residues. In DNA, the CDR3 is TGTGCCAGCAGTGCAGCGGGCGGGGGCTACGAGCAGTACTTC. It specifies CASSAAGGGYEQYF.

The chain joins TRBV12-5 to TRBJ1-2; 11 nucleotides match TRBD1. The CDR3 covers 17 residues. Per germline, CDR1 LGHNT and CDR2 FRNRAP. The V gene end was trimmed by 5 bases and the J gene end by 4 bases; junction bases not matched to a gene: 12. The CDR3 loop reads CASGPTLGQGAFYGYTF. In DNA form, the CDR3 reads TGTGCTAGTGGTCCCACCCTCGGACAGGGGGCTTTCTATGGCTACACCTTC.

Worth noting for this clone: The same CDR3 is also encoded by other DNA sequences in this sample. J is TRBJ2-3 and V is TRBV5-1; 13 nucleotides line up with TRBD2. V was pared by 1 base and J by 4 bases, with 3 bases of the junction left unmatched. CDR3 size: 16 residues. Germline V CDR1 and CDR2: SGHRS, YFSETQ. The CDR3 nucleotides read TGCGCCAGCAGCTTGCCAGGACTAGCGGGAGCAGATACGCAGTATTTT. Translating gives CASSLPGLAGADTQYF. Variable domain in full (rest from reference TRBV5-1 and TRBJ2-3): KAGVTQTPRYLIKTRGQQVTLSCSPISGHRSVSWYQQTPGQGLQFLFEYFSETQRNKGNFPGRFSGRQFSNSRSEMNVSTLELGDSALYLCASSLPGLAGADTQYFGPGTRLTVL.

The gene calls are TRBV6-6 and TRBJ2-7; the match to TRBD2 covers 8 bases. The germline CDR1 and CDR2 sequences are MNHNY and SVGAGI (reference sequence). This CDR3 spans 15 amino acids. The V gene end was trimmed by 0 bases and the J gene end by 6 bases; junction bases not matched to a gene: 7. CDR3 nucleotide sequence: TGTGCCAGCAGTTACTCAGCGGGAGTGCTGAGCGAGCAGTACTTC. It yields the protein CASSYSAGVLSEQYF.

The genes are TRBV28 and TRBJ2-7; 8 nucleotides agree with TRBD1. The V and J ends lost 7 bases and 2 bases, in that order; junction bases with no gene match: 10. The germline gives CDR1 MDHEN, CDR2 SYDVKM. This CDR3 spans 15 amino acids. The DNA for the CDR3 is TGTGCCAGCACCGACGGGGGACAGGCACCCTACGAGCAGTACTTC. Translation gives CASTDGGQAPYEQYF. The variable domain in full, completed from reference TRBV28 and TRBJ2-7, reads DVKVTQSSRYLVKRTGEKVFLECVQDMDHENMFWYRQDPGLGLRLIYFSYDVKMKEKGDIPEGYSVSREKKERFSLILESASTNQTSMYLCASTDGGQAPYEQYFGPGTRLTVT.

The chain joins TRBV7-6 to TRBJ1-2; a weak D match, TRBD1 (6 bases). This CDR3 has 15 residues. Germline V lookup: CDR1 SGHVS, CDR2 FNYEAQ. Trimming removed 5 bases at V and 0 bases at J, with 13 bases between. The CDR3 region has the DNA TGTGCCAGCAGCCTTGAGCAGGGGCCTAACTATGGCTACACCTTC. Translated, it gives CASSLEQGPNYGYTF.

This sequence joins TRBV28 and TRBJ2-3; D is ambiguous. V was shortened by 6 bases and J by 6 bases, with 13 bases between the two germline ends. The CDR3 loop spans 13 amino acids. Per the germline V gene, CDR1 is MDHEN and CDR2 is SYDVKM. CDR3 protein: CASSRYRVDTQYF. The CDR3 DNA is TGTGCCAGCAGCCGGTATCGGGTGGATACGCAGTATTTT.